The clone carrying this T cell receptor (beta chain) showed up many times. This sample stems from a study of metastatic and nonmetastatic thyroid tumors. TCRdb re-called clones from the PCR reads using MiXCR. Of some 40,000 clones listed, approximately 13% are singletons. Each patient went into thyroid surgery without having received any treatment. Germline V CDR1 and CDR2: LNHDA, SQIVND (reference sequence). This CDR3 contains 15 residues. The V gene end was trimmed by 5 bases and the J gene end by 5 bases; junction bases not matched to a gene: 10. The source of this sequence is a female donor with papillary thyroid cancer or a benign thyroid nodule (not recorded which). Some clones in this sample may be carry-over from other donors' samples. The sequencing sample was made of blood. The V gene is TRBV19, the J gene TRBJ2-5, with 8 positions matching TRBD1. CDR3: CASSPGVQGVETQYF. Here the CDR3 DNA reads TGTGCCAGTAGTCCGGGTGTACAGGGGGTGGAGACCCAGTACTTC.